This T cell receptor beta chain was profiled in a study of cytomegalovirus exposure and HLA in healthy donors (dated by TCRdb to 2017 to 2019). Background for the entire study: An earlier analysis of roughly 570 of the donors reported over 250 Gb of sequence data and around 110 million unique TCR beta sequences obtained from around 170 million T cells. An early release that covered fewer than 750 HLA-typed donors contained around 300 gigabases of sequencing data and 70 million to 100 million unique TCR sequences. A separate validation cohort of roughly 130 different subjects was used in addition to the approximately 610-subject first cohort. The study used immunosequencing to profile the T cell repertoires of several hundred subjects and linked those repertoires to cytomegalovirus serostatus. Several DR-DQ haplotypes were handled as single units for association and clustering because linkage in the cohort was strong. All discovery cohort repertoires had been generated on a single sequencing platform. Genome-wide SNP genotypes for about 55% of the roughly 670 donors were used in a later genetic analysis, which treated that subset as a discovery cohort. The study combined high-throughput TCR immunosequencing, statistical association of individual TCRs with disease status, and machine learning to predict cytomegalovirus infection status. Rather than using new phenotypic data, the later analysis identified candidate immune exposures from TCR beta sequences and from how often those sequences occurred across donors. Donor age, sex, ethnicity and CMV serostatus were compiled alongside the repertoire data. The study was designed to test whether signatures of past pathogen exposure could be identified by cataloging public T cell receptors. In an earlier analysis of 550 to 700 of the donors, high-throughput TCR beta sequencing was used to judge whether each TCR beta V gene segment behaved as functional or pseudogenic. On average, about 200,000 unique TCR beta nucleotide sequences were sequenced per donor among roughly 430 genotyped donors of the cohort, with roughly 20% of those sequences being non-productive. Typing coverage differed by locus: A, B, C, DRB1 and DQB1 were typed in about 620-640 donors, DQA1 in approximately 520, DPA1 in 600 to 610, and DPB1 in around 440. A later analysis re-analyzed previously published TCR beta repertoires from roughly 630 donors and added high-resolution HLA genotyping to study TCR occurrence patterns. Among the approximately 400 genotyped donors, around 81% belonged to the genetic ancestry cluster associated with self-reported Caucasian donors. HLA typing included class I and class II loci at four-digit resolution. The study at large found these results: A later analysis found that HLA-associated TCR beta chains were more clonally expanded and had lower generation probabilities than equally common non-associated chains. A few of the identified cytomegalovirus-associated TCR beta chains were confirmed in vitro to be specific for cytomegalovirus antigens. According to a later analysis, TCR association rates differed among HLA loci, with DRB1 alleles showing the most associated TCRs and HLA-C alleles showing the fewest. Specific HLA alleles were associated with 15,000 to 20,000 TCR beta sequences at a false discovery rate of 0.05 in a later analysis. Linkage disequilibrium might explain the correlated functional status among segregating V segments, but an unknown experimental factor could not be excluded. In a later genetic analysis, a missense DCLRE1C variant was associated with V-gene and J-gene trimming of TCR beta chains, and the association was replicated in an independent cohort. CMV serostatus was the only immune exposure information available for the cohort. A later genetic analysis reported fewer N-insertions in productive TCRs among donors in an Asian-associated ancestry cluster than the roughly 720-donor mean. In both the original and validation cohorts, the classifier was reported to diagnose cytomegalovirus status with high specificity and sensitivity. A further reported finding was that TCR beta sequences accurately predicted the HLA-A and HLA-B alleles for most subjects in the first cohort. In this cohort, only TCR beta chains were sequenced, and detectable features were limited by the absence of alpha or paired-chain data. According to the authors, the approach could potentially be generalized to other disease states and immunological phenotypes. Some IMGT-functional V segments, including TRBV6-2 and TRBV6-3, could not be distinguished by the 87-base-pair reads and were therefore excluded. Strong co-occurrence of HLA alleles, especially DR and DQ, made assigning TCR associations to individual alleles difficult. Because HLA typing was missing for some donors at each locus, association tests included only the typed subset. In an earlier analysis of roughly 560 of the donors, most TCR beta V segments were observed in productive rearrangements about 87% or about 30% of the time, broadly matching IMGT annotations. A group of highly shared sequence variants was considered likely to be a technical artifact of the sequencing pipeline. While some public TCRs were present in many individuals, most TCR sequences turned up only very rarely across donors. The study gave a list of 150 to 200 TCR beta chains associated with cytomegalovirus. Because counts were too low, seventeen rarely observed V segments, including chromosome 9 orphons, were excluded from the earlier analysis of around 590 of the donors. A later analysis reported that several top co-occurrence clusters appeared linked to parvovirus B19, influenza, CMV and Epstein-Barr virus. Roughly uniform sequencing depth across donors was assumed in presence/absence analyses, although this assumption may not hold. In a later analysis, most CMV-associated TCR beta chains were found to appear HLA-restricted, with HLA associations seemingly driven largely by CMV exposure.

CDR1 and CDR2 were assigned from the germline V gene (reference sequence) as SGHNT and YYREEE. V and J lose 2 bases and 7 bases, and a span of 13 bases separates them. Taken from cysteine to phenylalanine, the CDR3 has 14 residues. The kept DNA is CDR3 alone, 42 bases in frame from the first base. The cohort was made up of 500 to 850 healthy bone marrow donors. Cohort members were all nominally healthy when sampled, although unrecorded immune exposures were likely present. The donor was CMV seronegative and was included in the group of around 320 seronegative cohort members. Every donor gave a peripheral blood sample, and the peripheral blood mononuclear cells from that sample were used for TCR beta sequencing. The Qiagen DNeasy Blood Extraction Kit was used to extract genomic DNA from the blood cell samples. Library prep was done by the immunoSEQ multiplex PCR assay. For the multiplex PCR, a mixture combining 60 forward primers for TCR Vbeta segments and 13 reverse primers for TCR Jbeta segments was used. The CDR3 region of rearranged TCR beta genes was amplified from genomic DNA by a multiplex PCR assay. The Illumina HiSeq System was used to sequence the amplified TCR beta libraries as 87-base-pair reads. Concerning the study's data processing: In a later analysis, some 80 million unique TCR beta chains were counted across the approximately 640 repertoires, and some 10 million of these chains were shared by at least two donors. A nearest-neighbor algorithm error-corrected the raw reads and collapsed the reads into unique sequences, merging closely related sequences to remove PCR and sequencing errors. To assign V, D and J gene segments, CDR3 sequences were aligned to IMGT reference sequences. For a sequence to be retained, at least a six-nucleotide match to both a V gene segment and a J gene segment was required. Rearrangements were called productive when the CDR3 lacked stop codons and stayed in frame with V and J; all others were non-productive. CDR3 was defined by IMGT convention, running from the second conserved V-encoded cysteine to the conserved J-encoded phenylalanine. Sequences without an unambiguous match to a single V gene segment were excluded from the earlier analysis of several hundred of the donors. In an earlier analysis of about 590 of the donors, a V segment was called functional when productive rearrangements were above 56.7%, and segregating when the standard deviation between donors exceeded 5%. To diagnose cytomegalovirus status from the catalog of TCR beta chain sequences, a statistical classification framework was built. In a later analysis, V and J genes were assigned by comparing TCR nucleotide sequences against IMGT/GENE-DB human TR gene sequences. Using the TCRdist pipeline, a later analysis assigned CDR3 sequences along with most-parsimonious VDJ recombination scenarios. In a later analysis, each TCR beta chain was defined by its CDR3 amino acid sequence together with its V-gene family, and reads lacking a unique V-gene family were excluded. As a way to deal with suspected cross-contamination and a sequencing artifact, a later analysis dropped approximately 570 nucleotide sequences that were highly shared and had low generation probability. For each public chain, a later analysis derived a clonal expansion index from normalized ranks of inferred template counts within each repertoire. In a later analysis, generation probabilities were computed using a VDJ recombination model fitted to out-of-frame rearrangements, and the results were checked against IGoR. In a later analysis, TCR-TCR, TCR-HLA and TCR-CMV co-occurrence was scored with hypergeometric tests, and a repertoire-size bias correction was applied to TCR pairs. To estimate false discovery rates, a later analysis permuted the HLA or CMV assignments 20 times. In a later analysis, co-occurring TCRs were grouped with DBSCAN, and TCRdist sequence similarity was added when clustering was performed within HLA-allele-positive subsets. Repertoires with fewer than 30,000 or more than 120,000 public chains were left out of co-occurrence clustering, as were about 5 repertoires with anomalous nucleotide sharing. The clones in this table, taken by TCRdb from immuneACCESS, are in-frame only. Not every clone is retained; where verified, under half of the shortfall comes from an unresolved V gene, and the cause of the rest is unknown. V and J calls and clone size follow that table, whereas D and trimming were derived from the DNA. Recorded for this sample are under 200,000 clones; around 81% of them occurred a single time. The ten biggest clones cover about 2.1% of the sample.

Regarding this clone: Its antigen remains unidentified. No base quality information exists; no much larger clone differs at one position.

Sequencing was done on a sample of PBMCs. The rearrangement combines TRBV5-4 with TRBJ2-1; a tentative D match to TRBD2 spans 6 bases. The receptor was derived from a man aged 30-40 years in good health and CMV-seronegative. The sequenced DNA is TGTGCCAGCAGCTTCGGACCCGGGAGTAATGAGCAGTTCTTC. Translated, it gives CASSFGPGSNEQFF.